The 16 T cell receptor beta chains reported below all come from one sample, sequenced in a study of technical replicates of blood from a few donors. Some clones are missing from TCRdb's copy, which holds only in-frame ones; the method was immunoSEQ multiplex PCR. The sample yields about 73,000 clones, 90% seen once. Material for sequencing was PBMCs. Every receptor here comes from a human donor in good health. Some clones in this sample may be carry-over from other donors' samples.

The chain is built from TRBV11-1 and TRBJ2-1; 9 bases fit TRBD2. The CDR3 contains 16 residues. CDR1 SGHAT and CDR2 FQDESV come from the germline V gene (reference sequence). The junction had 10 bases not matched to a gene; V was cut back by 7 bases and J by 3 bases. The CDR3 bases are TGTGCCAGCACTCTAGGGGCTAGCGGGGTCTACAATGAGCAGTTCTTC. Its translation: CASTLGASGVYNEQFF.

The V gene is TRBV2, the J gene TRBJ2-7; TRBD1 matches 7 bases. The CDR3 has 16 amino acids. V lost 6 bases to trimming and J lost 3 bases; unmatched junction nucleotides: 14. Germline V gene sequence: CDR1 SNHLY, CDR2 FYNNEI. This chain's CDR3 is CASSGPGQERLYEQYF. The CDR3 DNA follows: TGTGCCAGCAGCGGTCCTGGACAGGAGCGACTCTACGAGCAGTACTTC.

CDR3 coding DNA: TGCGCCAGCAGCTCGGGGACTAGCCACAATGAGCAGTTCTTC. Its protein product is CASSSGTSHNEQFF. The rearrangement links TRBV5-1 to TRBJ2-1; TRBD2 matches at 9 bases. The CDR3 runs to 14 residues. V shed 3 bases, J shed 5 bases, and the junction held 3 bases outside the gene matches. CDR1 is SGHRS, CDR2 YFSETQ, per germline.

The gene calls are TRBV6-5 and TRBJ1-1, with a tentative D call TRBD1 (5 bases). Trimming pared 7 bases from V and 7 bases from J, leaving 13 bases between. CDR1 is MNHEY and CDR2 is SVGAGI in the germline V gene. CDR3 size: 12 residues. Written as DNA, the CDR3 is TGTGCCAGCATAGGGTCAGGGCTTGAAGCTTTCTTT. It specifies CASIGSGLEAFF.

The genes are TRBV4-3 and TRBJ2-7; 7 positions agree with TRBD2. Germline CDR1 and CDR2: LGHNA and YSLEER. The CDR3 totals 15 residues. Losses at the gene ends were 1 base for V and 5 bases for J; bases not matched to a gene: 8. The CDR3 loop reads CASSQAGREVDEQYF. As DNA, the CDR3 is TGCGCCAGCAGCCAAGCTGGACGGGAGGTCGACGAGCAGTACTTC.

The V and J genes are TRBV4-3 and TRBJ2-2, with D tentatively TRBD1 (6 bases). Germline CDR1 LGHNA, CDR2 YSLEER. Trimming removed 4 bases at V and 1 base at J, with 13 bases between. The CDR3 totals 16 residues. In nucleotides, the CDR3 is TGCGCCAGCAGCCCAGGGGAAGGGGTGAACACCGGGGAGCTGTTTTTT. Protein: CASSPGEGVNTGELFF.

The rearrangement links TRBV5-1 to TRBJ1-1; a possible D gene is TRBD1 (6 bases). Trimming removed 5 bases at V and 4 bases at J, with 21 bases between. The CDR3 consists of 16 residues. CDR1 and CDR2 (germline): SGHRS, YFSETQ. The CDR3: CASSPGWLTGGTEAFF. DNA of the CDR3: TGCGCCAGCAGTCCCGGGTGGTTGACAGGCGGCACTGAAGCTTTCTTT.

The chain has TRBV29-1 and TRBJ1-1, with TRBD1 matching 9 bases. With 6 bases clipped from V and 6 bases from J, the junction kept 23 bases outside the gene matches. This CDR3 contains 18 residues. Germline V gene data show CDR1 as SQVTM and CDR2 as ANQGSEA. The DNA of the CDR3 is TGCAGCGTCGTCTCCGGGACAGGGTCGGATGAACTGACCGCTGAAGCTTTCTTT. Translated: CSVVSGTGSDELTAEAFF.

This clone showed up just once. The chain is built from TRBV6-5 and TRBJ1-5, with no clear D. The CDR3 has 15 residues. CDR1 and CDR2 from the germline V gene are MNHEY and SVGAGI. V was cut by 4 bases and J by 0 bases, with 10 bases left in between. CDR3 amino acids: CASSFDGNSNQPQHF. The CDR3 DNA follows: TGTGCCAGCAGTTTTGACGGGAATAGCAATCAGCCCCAGCATTTT.

The rearrangement joins TRBV12-5 to TRBJ2-3; D unresolved. CDR1 is LGHNT, CDR2 FRNRAP, per germline. The V end lost 2 bases, the J end lost 0 bases, and 6 bases lay between the germline ends. The CDR3 extends over 14 amino acids. In DNA form, the CDR3 reads TGTGCTAGTGGTTTGTATTCCAGCACAGATACGCAGTATTTT. It is translated as CASGLYSSTDTQYF. The whole variable domain, remainder taken from reference TRBV12-5 and TRBJ2-3, is DARVTQTPRHKVTEMGQEVTMRCQPILGHNTVFWYRQTMMQGLELLAYFRNRAPLDDSGMPKDRFSAEMPDATLATLKIQPSEPRDSAVYFCASGLYSSTDTQYFGPGTRLTVL.

The V gene is TRBV7-2, the J gene TRBJ2-5, with a possible D match to TRBD2 (6 bases). Per the germline V gene, CDR1 is SGHTA and CDR2 is FQGNSA. V shed 6 bases and J shed 4 bases, with 12 bases lying between them. This CDR3 is built from 13 residues. The CDR3 protein is CASSRERVETQYF. For the CDR3, the DNA is TGTGCCAGCAGTCGGGAGCGTGTAGAGACCCAGTACTTC.

The chain is built from TRBV25-1 and TRBJ2-5; TRBD2 matches at 8 bases. The CDR3 runs 13 residues. The germline V gene encodes CDR1 MGHDK and CDR2 SYGVNS. Unmatched junction bases numbered 6, after V lost 7 bases and J lost 5 bases. The CDR3 DNA reads TGTGCCAGCACCTATAGCGGGGTGGAGACCCAGTACTTC. Protein: CASTYSGVETQYF.

V gene TRBV27 combines with J gene TRBJ1-5, with D perhaps matching TRBD1 (5 bases). The CDR3 sequence is 16 residues long. Germline CDR1 is MNHEY and CDR2 is SMNVEV (reference sequence). The V and J ends lost 0 bases and 2 bases respectively, with 11 bases between them. CDR3: CASSLSSGGGNQPQHF. CDR3 nucleotides: TGTGCCAGCAGTTTATCATCGGGGGGTGGCAATCAGCCCCAGCATTTT.

The chain is built from TRBV19 and TRBJ1-1; D remains unclear. This CDR3 has 13 residues. Germline CDR1 reads LNHDA; CDR2 reads SQIVND (reference sequence). Trimming cost V 3 bases and J 6 bases, with 11 bases left between them. The CDR3 DNA is TGTGCCAGTAGTATCTTGGGGAGCGCTGAAGCTTTCTTT. It codes for CASSILGSAEAFF.

The rearrangement joins TRBV2 to TRBJ1-2; D is unclear. The CDR3 has 15 amino acids. The germline V gene encodes CDR1 SNHLY and CDR2 FYNNEI. The germline V and J ends were trimmed by 6 bases and 4 bases, with 18 bases remaining between them. CDR3 sequence: CASSPTGVRGYGYTF. The CDR3 coding sequence is TGTGCCAGCAGCCCAACTGGAGTTCGGGGCTATGGCTACACCTTC.

The chain is built from TRBV5-6 and TRBJ2-5; possible D gene TRBD1, 6 bases. Deletions cut 2 bases from V and 5 bases from J, with 22 bases between. Germline assignment: CDR1 SGHDT and CDR2 YYEEEE. This CDR3 has 17 amino acids. The DNA of the CDR3 is TGTGCCAGCAGCTTCCAGTCTGGGGGCGCATATCTGGAGACCCAGTACTTC. The encoded protein is CASSFQSGGAYLETQYF.